This T cell receptor (beta chain) was documented in a study of T cells in Graves' hyperthyroidism and ophthalmopathy. Amplified regions were TCR beta CDR3 sequences from RNA transcripts. The primer set for the first-round RT-PCR of the TCR CDR3 was HTBI. TCRdb analysed the multiplex PCR reads with MiXCR anew, one entry per CDR3 protein. The data contain 300,000 to 450,000 distinct CDR3 sequences, 15% to 17% of them singletons. This clonotype was seen a handful of times. Germline CDR1 reads MDHEN; CDR2 reads SYDVKM. There are 14 residues in the CDR3. Trimming removed 9 bases from V and 5 bases from J; junction bases left unmatched: 10.

Sequenced: blood. This TCR was recovered from a woman younger than 30 with Graves' hyperthyroidism that later progressed to Graves' ophthalmopathy. The chain employs TRBV28 and TRBJ2-5; 9 positions agree with TRBD2. The CDR3 loop is CARGGGRVGETQYF. Written as DNA, the CDR3 is TGTGCCAGAGGGGGCGGGAGGGTTGGCGAGACCCAGTACTTC.